What follows are 18 T cell receptor beta chains derived from one specimen sequenced in a study of T cells after yellow fever vaccination. Each CDR3 protein gets one entry after TCRdb re-called the 5' RACE reads with MiXCR. The repertoire includes nearly 300,000 distinct CDR3 sequences, approximately 10% of them detected once, and 3% to 4% sits in the top ten. The sample here was CD4+ T cells sorted from PBMCs, taken 5 days after the yellow fever booster vaccination. The receptors originated from a man younger than 30 who received the YFV17D yellow fever vaccine.

The chain joins TRBV20-1 to TRBJ2-7; 8 positions match TRBD2. Germline values: CDR1 DFQATT, CDR2 SNEGSKA (reference sequence). V dropped 4 bases and J dropped 7; count of bases not matched to a gene: 9. The CDR3 covers 13 residues. CDR3 sequence (DNA): TGCAGTGCTACGCGGCGGCGCGGGGGGGAGCAGTACGTC. Translation: CSATRRRGGEQYV.

This CDR3 reads CASSPTSRETQYF. For the CDR3, the DNA is TGTGCCAGCAGCCCGACTAGCCGGGAGACCCAGTACTTC. V gene TRBV7-3 combines with J gene TRBJ2-5; TRBD2 aligns across 7 bases. Trimming took 5 bases from V and 5 from J; bases not matched to a gene: 5. Germline V CDR1 and CDR2: SGHTA, FQGTGA. There are 13 residues in the CDR3.

This clonotype has ten or more counts. The chain employs TRBV6-6 and TRBJ2-2; 8 bases agree with TRBD2. The CDR3 sequence is 16 residues long. Trimming removed 4 bases from V and 0 bases from J; junction bases left unmatched: 4. Germline V gene data show CDR1 as MNHNY and CDR2 as SVGAGI (reference sequence). The CDR3 region is CASSSSGGANTGELFF. The CDR3 region has the DNA TGTGCCAGCAGTTCCAGCGGGGGAGCGAACACCGGGGAGCTGTTTTTT.

This clonotype has a handful of counts. The chain joins TRBV29-1 to TRBJ1-1, with D possibly TRBD1 on 5 matching bases. Germline V gene sequence: CDR1 SQVTM, CDR2 ANQGSEA. CDR3 length: 13 amino acids. The ends were cut back, 7 bases at V and 5 bases at J, with 17 bases in the middle. CDR3 nucleotide sequence: TGCAGCGCCTTCGGGGCCCAAGGGACTGAAGCTTTCTTT. Its protein is CSAFGAQGTEAFF.

CDR3 loop: CSARDSRTGDYGYTF. DNA for the CDR3: TGCAGTGCTAGAGATAGCCGAACAGGGGATTATGGCTACACCTTC. The V call is TRBV20-1, the J call TRBJ1-2; 7 nucleotides align to TRBD1. CDR1 and CDR2 (germline): DFQATT, SNEGSKA (reference sequence). There are 15 residues in the CDR3. The V and J ends lost 0 bases and 5 bases, in that order; junction bases with no gene match: 9.

The rearrangement uses TRBV9 and TRBJ2-1, with D uncertain. This CDR3 region has 16 residues. Germline V lookup: CDR1 SGDLS, CDR2 YYNGEE. Trimming took 0 bases from V and 0 from J, leaving 10 bases between them. The CDR3 sequence is CASSVAGWGSYNEQFF. The CDR3 nucleotides are TGTGCCAGCAGCGTAGCTGGGTGGGGCTCCTACAATGAGCAGTTCTTC.

This chain uses TRBV7-2 with TRBJ1-2; a possible D gene is TRBD1 (6 bases). The V end was cut by 1 base, the J end by 4 bases, with 10 bases between. This CDR3 spans 14 amino acids. Germline V CDR1 and CDR2: SGHTA, FQGNSA. The CDR3, as DNA: TGTGCCAGCAGCTTAGACAGGGCTCCCTATGGCTACACCTTC. It encodes CASSLDRAPYGYTF.

This rearrangement joins TRBV4-1 to TRBJ2-3; D is possibly TRBD1 or TRBD2 (5 bases each). Germline CDR1 MGHRA, CDR2 YSYEKL. Trimming removed 4 bases from V and 9 bases from J, with 20 bases in between. The CDR3 is made up of 15 amino acids. The CDR3 loop is CASSPGAGRVLTQYF. CDR3 nucleotides: TGCGCCAGCAGCCCCGGGGCAGGGAGAGTTTTAACGCAGTATTTT.

This clonotype turned up a few times. A read error may account for a junction end that differs from germline. V and J are TRBV12-3 or TRBV12-4 and TRBJ1-1; no clear D gene. The CDR3 loop spans 13 amino acids. The CDR3 loop reads CATTPDVRTEDFF. CDR3 sequence (DNA): TGTGCCACGACGCCCGACGTGAGGACTGAAGATTTCTTT.

The chain uses TRBV5-4 and TRBJ2-3; 9 bases fit TRBD2. Germline loops: CDR1 SGHNT, CDR2 YYREEE (reference sequence). This CDR3 comprises 16 residues. With V trimmed by 0 bases and J by 5 bases, 7 bases remained unmatched. CDR3 amino acids: CASSLGAGAGGDTQYF. The CDR3 nucleotides are TGTGCCAGCAGCTTGGGGGCGGGAGCGGGAGGAGATACGCAGTATTTT.

The sample holds a few counts of this clonotype. This chain connects TRBV18 to TRBJ1-5, with D unclear. CDR1 is KGHSH, CDR2 LQKENI, per germline. V lost 1 base, J lost 0 bases, and 19 bases lay in between. The CDR3 covers 19 residues. The DNA for the CDR3 is TGTGCCAGCTCACCACTTGTCGCGACACACCAAAATAGCAATCAGCCCCAGCATTTT. Amino acid sequence: CASSPLVATHQNSNQPQHF.

This chain joins TRBV29-1 and TRBJ2-7; D is possibly TRBD1 (6 bases). The CDR3 loop spans 15 amino acids. Trimming shortened V by 5 bases and J by 4 bases, and 21 bases separated the two germline ends. The germline gives CDR1 SQVTM, CDR2 ANQGSEA. DNA for the CDR3: TGCAGCGTTAACGTCGTCGGGACAAGACTTTACGAGCAGTACTTC. Translated: CSVNVVGTRLYEQYF.

This CDR3 is CASSSYASGFYEQYV. In DNA, the CDR3 is TGTGCCAGCAGCTCATACGCCTCAGGGTTCTACGAGCAGTACGTC. V gene TRBV7-2 combines with J gene TRBJ2-7; possibly TRBD1 for D (5 bases). The CDR3 is 15 residues long. Germline lookup yields CDR1 SGHTA and CDR2 FQGNSA. V was cut by 4 bases and J by 3 bases, with 16 bases left in between.

This clonotype was picked up a small number of times. The chain joins TRBV25-1 to TRBJ2-3, with D uncertain. The CDR3 is 14 residues long. The V end was cut by 4 bases, the J end by 5 bases, with 13 bases between. Germline CDR1 reads MGHDK; CDR2 reads SYGVNS. In DNA form, the CDR3 reads TGTGCCAGCAGTGTGGGTGGGAATAAAGATACGCAGTATTTT. It yields the protein CASSVGGNKDTQYF.

This clonotype was seen a few times. The V gene is TRBV12-3 or TRBV12-4, the J gene TRBJ1-6, with D possibly TRBD1 on 5 matching bases. Trimming shortened V by 5 bases and J by 9 bases, and 23 bases separated the two germline ends. This CDR3 is built from 17 residues. The CDR3 nucleotides are TGTGCCAGCAGTCTTGGGACTGCCGTCGGCGGGGGTTCACCCCTCCACTTT. Translation gives CASSLGTAVGGGSPLHF.

The rearrangement links TRBV10-3 to TRBJ2-5; no definite D call. This CDR3 spans 13 amino acids. Between the trimmed V and J ends, which lost 3 bases and 0 bases, there was a span of 5 bases. The germline CDR1 and CDR2 sequences are ENHRY and SYGVKD. CDR3 DNA sequence: TGTGCCATCAGTGATGTAAACCAAGAGACCCAGTACTTC. It encodes CAISDVNQETQYF.

This chain uses TRBV5-1 with TRBJ2-2; D not resolved. CDR3 size: 14 residues. From germline, CDR1 is SGHRS and CDR2 YFSETQ. Trimming pared 4 bases from V and 8 bases from J, leaving 15 bases between. The CDR3 DNA reads TGCGCCAGCAGCCCGCAGCCCGGACCGGGGGAGCTGTTTTTT. Amino acids: CASSPQPGPGELFF.

The chain employs TRBV4-3 and TRBJ1-2; D may be TRBD1 (6 bases). The CDR3 runs 14 residues. Germline lookup yields CDR1 LGHNA and CDR2 YSLEER. V lost 1 base, J lost 4 bases, and 10 bases lay in between. The CDR3 sequence is CASSQVAGVYGYTF. The CDR3, as DNA: TGCGCCAGCAGCCAAGTGGCAGGGGTCTATGGCTACACCTTC.